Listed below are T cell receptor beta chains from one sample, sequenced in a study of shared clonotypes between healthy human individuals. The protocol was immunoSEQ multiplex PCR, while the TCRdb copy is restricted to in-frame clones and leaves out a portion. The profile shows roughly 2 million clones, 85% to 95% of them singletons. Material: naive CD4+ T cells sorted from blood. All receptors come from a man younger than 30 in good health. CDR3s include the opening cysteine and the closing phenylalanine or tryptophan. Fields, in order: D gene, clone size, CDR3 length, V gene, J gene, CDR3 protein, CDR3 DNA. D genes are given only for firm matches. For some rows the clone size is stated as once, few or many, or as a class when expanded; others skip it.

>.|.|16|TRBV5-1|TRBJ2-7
CASADRDSPSSYEQYF
TGCGCCAGCGCAGACAGGGACTCACCGAGCTCCTACGAGCAGTACTTC
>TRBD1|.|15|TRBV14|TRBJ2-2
CASSQTTGKAGELFF
TGTGCCAGCAGCCAAACGACAGGGAAGGCCGGGGAGCTGTTTTTT
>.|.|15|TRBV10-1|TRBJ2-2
CASSDGQAGAGELVF
TGCGCCAGCAGTGACGGTCAGGCGGGCGCCGGGGAGCTGGTTTTT
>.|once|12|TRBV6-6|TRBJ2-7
CATKEGQLEQYF
TGTGCCACAAAGGAGGGCCAACTCGAGCAGTACTTC
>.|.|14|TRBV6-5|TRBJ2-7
CASSYGVSSYEQYF
TGTGCCAGCAGTTACGGGGTTAGCTCCTACGAGCAGTACTTC
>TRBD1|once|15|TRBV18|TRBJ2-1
CASSLGTGILYEQFF
TGTGCCAGCTCACTGGGGACAGGGATTCTGTATGAGCAGTTCTTC
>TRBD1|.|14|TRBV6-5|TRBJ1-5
CANLTGSSNQPQHF
TGTGCCAACTTGACAGGGTCTAGCAATCAGCCCCAGCATTTT
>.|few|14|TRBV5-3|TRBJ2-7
CARSLFRSSYEQYF
TGTGCCAGAAGCTTGTTCAGGAGCTCCTACGAGCAGTACTTC
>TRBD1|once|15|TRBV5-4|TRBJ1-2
CASSSSGGSGYGYTF
TGTGCCAGCAGCTCCTCAGGGGGCTCTGGCTATGGCTACACCTTC
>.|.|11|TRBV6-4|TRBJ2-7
CATPRSYEQYF
TGTGCCACCCCCCGGTCCTACGAGCAGTACTTC
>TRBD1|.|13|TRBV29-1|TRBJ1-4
CSAARDRGEKLFF
TGCAGCGCGGCGCGGGACAGGGGTGAAAAACTGTTTTTT
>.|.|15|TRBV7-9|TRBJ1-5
CASSRDTGGNQPQHF
TGTGCCAGCAGTAGGGACACTGGGGGAAATCAGCCCCAGCATTTT
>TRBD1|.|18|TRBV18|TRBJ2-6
CASSPLGTATSGANVLTF
TGTGCCAGCTCACCACTTGGGACAGCGACCTCTGGGGCCAACGTCCTGACTTTC
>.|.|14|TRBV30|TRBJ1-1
CAWSDGSKNTEAFF
TGTGCCTGGAGTGACGGTTCGAAGAACACTGAAGCTTTCTTT
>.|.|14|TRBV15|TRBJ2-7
CATSRGWSLHEQYF
TGTGCCACCAGCAGAGGTTGGTCGTTACACGAGCAGTACTTC
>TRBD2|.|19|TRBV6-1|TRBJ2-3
CASSEWGKSAGGRTDTQYF
TGTGCCAGCAGTGAATGGGGAAAATCAGCGGGGGGCCGCACAGATACGCAGTATTTT
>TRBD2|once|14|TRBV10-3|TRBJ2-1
CAINPSGEFNEQFF
TGTGCCATCAATCCTAGCGGGGAGTTCAATGAGCAGTTCTTC
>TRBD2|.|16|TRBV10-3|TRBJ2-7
CVTRGQGSGRHYEQYF
TGTGTCACCCGCGGGCAGGGGAGCGGGAGACACTACGAGCAGTACTTC
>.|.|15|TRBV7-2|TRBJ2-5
CASSYQAQSSETQYF
TGTGCCAGCAGCTACCAGGCCCAATCTTCAGAGACCCAGTACTTC
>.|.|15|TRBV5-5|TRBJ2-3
CASSAYSSSTDTQYF
TGTGCCAGCAGCGCCTATAGCTCGAGCACAGATACGCAGTATTTT
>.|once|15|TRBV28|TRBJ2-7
CASSVRQVSSYEQYF
TGTGCCAGCAGTGTTCGACAGGTCAGCTCCTACGAGCAGTACTTC
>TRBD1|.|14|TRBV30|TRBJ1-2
CAQTRDRAHYGYTF
TGTGCCCAAACCCGGGACAGGGCTCACTATGGCTACACCTTC
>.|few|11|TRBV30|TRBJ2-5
CAWSARETQYF
TGTGCCTGGAGTGCCCGAGAGACCCAGTACTTC
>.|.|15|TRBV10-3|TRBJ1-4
CAISADRSTNEKLFF
TGTGCCATCAGTGCGGACAGATCAACTAATGAAAAACTGTTTTTT
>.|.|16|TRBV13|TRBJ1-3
CASSFKTGTSGNTIYF
TGTGCCAGCAGCTTCAAAACAGGGACCTCTGGAAACACCATATATTTT
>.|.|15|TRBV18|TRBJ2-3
CASSRTLTSTDTQYF
TGTGCCAGCTCACGGACCCTGACTAGCACAGATACGCAGTATTTT